The subject of this entry is one T cell receptor beta chain. Its target is unknown. The V and J ends lost 6 bases and 4 bases respectively, with 9 bases between them. This CDR3 spans 12 amino acids. Per germline, CDR1 LNHDA and CDR2 SQIVND (reference sequence). Sequencing was performed with immunoSEQ multiplex PCR; in TCRdb, only in-frame clones are kept and a portion is missing. The sample has roughly 190,000 clones; around 92% are singletons. This specimen comes from a study of T cell responses to AZD1222 COVID-19 vaccine. Study-wide results and limits: Among those given AZD1222, only five or six were seropositive at baseline. White British ancestry dominated among donors, who included more females, and clonal diversity was possibly underestimated.

The source material was peripheral blood, sampled on day 0 of AZD1222 vaccination. The sequence was obtained from an adult in good health. V is TRBV19 and J is TRBJ1-2; TRBD1 is a possible D gene (5 bases). CDR3 residues: CASRAGLYGYTF. In DNA, the CDR3 is TGTGCCAGTAGAGCGGGGCTCTATGGCTACACCTTC.